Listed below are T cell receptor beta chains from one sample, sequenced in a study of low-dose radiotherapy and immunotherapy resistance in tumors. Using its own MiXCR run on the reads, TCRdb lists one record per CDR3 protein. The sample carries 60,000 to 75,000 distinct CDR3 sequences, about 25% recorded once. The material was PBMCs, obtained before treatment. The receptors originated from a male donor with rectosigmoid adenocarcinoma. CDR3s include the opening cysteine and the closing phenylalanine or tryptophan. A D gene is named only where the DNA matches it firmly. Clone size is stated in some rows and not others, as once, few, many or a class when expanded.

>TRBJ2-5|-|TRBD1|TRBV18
TGTGCCAGCTCAGTGAACAGGGGGCGAAAGACCCAGTACTTC
CASSVNRGRKTQYF
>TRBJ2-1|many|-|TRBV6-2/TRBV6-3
TGTGCCAGCACCTTGGACCCCGGGTACAATGAGCAGTTCTTC
CASTLDPGYNEQFF
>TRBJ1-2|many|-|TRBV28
TGTGCCAGCAGCTCCTCGGGCCAGGCAGGGGCGTCCCGGGGCTACACCTTC
CASSSSGQAGASRGYTF
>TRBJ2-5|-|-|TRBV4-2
TGTGCCAGCGCCGTGGAGCGGGAGACCCAGTACTTC
CASAVERETQYF
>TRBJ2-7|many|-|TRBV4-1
TGCGCCAGCAGCCAAGCCGGAACCTACGAGCAGTACTTC
CASSQAGTYEQYF
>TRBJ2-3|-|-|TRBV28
TGTGCCAGCAGTTTATCCGTTCGCACAGATACGCAGTATTTT
CASSLSVRTDTQYF
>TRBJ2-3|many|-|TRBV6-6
TGTGCCAGCAGTTCTACTAGACCGGGGGCGGATACGCAGTATTTT
CASSSTRPGADTQYF
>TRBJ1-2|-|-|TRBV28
TGTGCCAGCAGTTCGCATCAGGGGAATGTGAATGGCTACACCTTC
CASSSHQGNVNGYTF
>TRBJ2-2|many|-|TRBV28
TGTGCCAGCAGTTTGGTACAGGGAGGCACCGGGGAGCTGTTTTTT
CASSLVQGGTGELFF
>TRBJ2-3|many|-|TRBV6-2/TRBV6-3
TGTGCCAGCAGTGCCGGGAGCCACCGCACAGATACGCAGTATTTT
CASSAGSHRTDTQYF
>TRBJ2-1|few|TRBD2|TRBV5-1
TGCGCCAGCAGCTTGGGGGCTAGCGGGGGCCTTTACAATGAGCAGTTCTTC
CASSLGASGGLYNEQFF
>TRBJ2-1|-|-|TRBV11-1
TGTGCCAGCAGCCTCCGGGACTCAGACAATGAGCAGTTCTTC
CASSLRDSDNEQFF
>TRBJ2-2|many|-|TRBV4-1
TGCGCCAGCAGCCTAGGCAGAGCGAACACCGGGGAGCTGTTTTTT
CASSLGRANTGELFF
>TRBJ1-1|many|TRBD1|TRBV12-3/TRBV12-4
TGTGCCAGCAGTTTCGGACAGGCAAAGAACACTGAAGCTTTCTTT
CASSFGQAKNTEAFF
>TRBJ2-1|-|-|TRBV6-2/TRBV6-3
TGTGCCAGCAGTTACGCGGCAACTGACTACTACAATGAGCAGTTCTTC
CASSYAATDYYNEQFF
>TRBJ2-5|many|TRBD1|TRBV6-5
TGTGCCAGCAGTTCTGGACAGGCGGAGACCCAGTACTTC
CASSSGQAETQYF
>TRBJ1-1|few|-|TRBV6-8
TGTGCCAGCAGAACGGAGTTGGAAGCTTTCTTT
CASRTELEAFF
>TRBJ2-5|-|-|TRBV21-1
TGTGCCAGCAGCCCCCCAGGGACAGCCCAAGAGACCCAGTACTTC
CASSPPGTAQETQYF
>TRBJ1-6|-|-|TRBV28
TGTGCCAGCATTCCAACAGAGGGCGCGCATAATTCACCCCTCCACTTT
CASIPTEGAHNSPLHF
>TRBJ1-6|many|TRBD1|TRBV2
TGTGCCACCTCAATGGGACAGGGGGTGAGTTCACCCCTCCACTTT
CATSMGQGVSSPLHF
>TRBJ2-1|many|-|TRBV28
TGTGCCAGCAGTTTATTCGTGGATGAGCAGTTCTTC
CASSLFVDEQFF
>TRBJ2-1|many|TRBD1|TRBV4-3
TGCGCCAGCAGCCAAGTTGGGACAGGGTCATCTGAGCAGTTCTTC
CASSQVGTGSSEQFF
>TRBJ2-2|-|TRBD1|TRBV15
TGTGCCACCAGCAGACCTCCGGGACAGGGGGCCACCGGGGAGCTGTTTTTT
CATSRPPGQGATGELFF
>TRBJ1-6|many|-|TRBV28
TGTGCCAGCAGTTTCGGTCTTTGGAGGGGTAATTCACCCCTCCACTTT
CASSFGLWRGNSPLHF
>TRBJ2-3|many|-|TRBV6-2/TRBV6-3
TGTGCCAGCAGTGAAAAAGGCCGGAGCACAGATACGCAGTATTTT
CASSEKGRSTDTQYF
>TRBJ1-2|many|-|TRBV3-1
TGTGCCAGCAGCCAAGATTGGGGTGGCTACACCTTC
CASSQDWGGYTF
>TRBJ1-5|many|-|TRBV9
TGTGCCAGCAGCGCCCAGCCCGACGGCAATCAGCCCCAGCATTTT
CASSAQPDGNQPQHF
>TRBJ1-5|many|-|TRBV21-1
TGTGCCAGCTTTTGGACGGAGGGCGTCGGGGCCCAGCATTTT
CASFWTEGVGAQHF
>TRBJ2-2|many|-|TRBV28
TGTGCCAGCAGTCCGCGAGGGGTGAGCGGGGAGCTGTTTTTT
CASSPRGVSGELFF
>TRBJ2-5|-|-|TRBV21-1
TGTGCCAGCAGCGAAAGGAGGGCGGGACACCTGCCCAAAGAGACCCAGTACTTC
CASSERRAGHLPKETQYF
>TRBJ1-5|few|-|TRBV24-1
TGTGCCACCAGTGACTCACCGGGGGCGGGGGATCAGCCCCAGCATTTT
CATSDSPGAGDQPQHF
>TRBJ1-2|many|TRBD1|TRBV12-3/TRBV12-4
TGTGCCAGCAGGAACAGGGGGGGCTACACCTTC
CASRNRGGYTF
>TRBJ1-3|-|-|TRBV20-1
TGCAGTGCTAGAGATTTGACATCTGGAGACACCATATATTTT
CSARDLTSGDTIYF
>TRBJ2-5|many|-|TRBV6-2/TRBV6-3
TGTGCCAGCACCAACTTAGGACACTCTGGGGCCCAGTACTTC
CASTNLGHSGAQYF
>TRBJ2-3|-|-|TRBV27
TGTGCCAGCAGTTTATCGGCAGGGGTCACAGATACGCAGTATTTT
CASSLSAGVTDTQYF
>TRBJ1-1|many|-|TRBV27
TGTGCCAGCAGTTTATCGTACGGGACCACTGAAGCTTTCTTT
CASSLSYGTTEAFF
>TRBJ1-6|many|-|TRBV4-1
TGCGCCAGCAGCGCTGGGGCAGCCATAAACTATAATTCACCCCTCCACTTT
CASSAGAAINYNSPLHF
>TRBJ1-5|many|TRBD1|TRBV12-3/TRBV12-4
TGTGCCAGCACTCCGGGACAGGGGAGTCAGCCCCAGCATTTT
CASTPGQGSQPQHF
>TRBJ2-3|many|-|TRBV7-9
TGTGCCAGCAGCTTAGGTCGAGGCCTGGGGACAGATACGCAGTATTTT
CASSLGRGLGTDTQYF
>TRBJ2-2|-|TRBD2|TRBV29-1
TGCAGCGTTGAGGCAGGGAGGGGCGGCACCGGGGAGCTGTTTTTT
CSVEAGRGGTGELFF
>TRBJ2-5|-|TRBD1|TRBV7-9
TGTGCCAGCAGCTCGCCCGACAGGGGGCTAGGAGAGACCCAGTACTTC
CASSSPDRGLGETQYF
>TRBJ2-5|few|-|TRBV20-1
TGCAGTGCTAGACGTCGGGGGAAAGAGACCCAGTACTTC
CSARRRGKETQYF
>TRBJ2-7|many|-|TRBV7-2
TGTGCCAGCAGCCCCCAAACGATCGAGCAGTACTTC
CASSPQTIEQYF
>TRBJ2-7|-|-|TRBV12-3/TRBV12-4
TGTGCCAGCAAACCCCGAGGGGCAGGGACCTACGAGCAGTACTTC
CASKPRGAGTYEQYF
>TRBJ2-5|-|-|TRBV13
TGTGCCAGCTCACGGGGCTCCGGCTTCTCGGGCGGGAAGACCCAGTACTTC
CASSRGSGFSGGKTQYF
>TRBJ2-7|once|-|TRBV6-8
TGTGCCAGCAGTCGCGGGGCAGGAGAGGAGCAGTACTTC
CASSRGAGEEQYF
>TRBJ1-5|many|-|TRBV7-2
TGTGCCAGCAGCTTACAGGGAAAGCAGCCCCAGCATTTT
CASSLQGKQPQHF
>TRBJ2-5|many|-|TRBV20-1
TGCAGTGCTAGCCTCGGAGTTACCCAGTACTTC
CSASLGVTQYF
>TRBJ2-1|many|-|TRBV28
TGTGCCAGCAGTTTACCCCTCCTAGTCAATGAGCAGTTCTTC
CASSLPLLVNEQFF